What follows is one TCR beta chain and its context. CDR1 is LNHDA and CDR2 is SQIVND in the germline V gene (reference sequence). V lost 5 bases, J lost 0 bases, and 10 bases lay in between. This CDR3 is 14 amino acids long. As originally analysed: From reference gene primer amplification, estimates of nucleated cell counts were derived. Here immunoSEQ multiplex PCR was the method, and the copy in TCRdb shows in-frame clones only, minus some. The DNA was the basis for D and trimming; V, J and clone size are from that table. The repertoire holds more than 13,000 clones, with approximately 81% as singletons. The data stem from a study of blood T cell repertoires in COVID-19. Study summary: Acute-phase and convalescent COVID-19 samples originated in the United States, Italy and Spain. From T cells, B-cell-depleted T cells, or PBMCs came the material, which was cDNA or gDNA.

This clonotype originated in a human donor in a cohort sampled during active COVID-19. This chain uses TRBV19 with TRBJ1-2; D uncertain. Sequenced: peripheral blood. This CDR3 reads CASSLAGTNYGYTF. As DNA, the CDR3 is TGTGCCAGTAGTCTGGCAGGCACTAACTATGGCTACACCTTC.